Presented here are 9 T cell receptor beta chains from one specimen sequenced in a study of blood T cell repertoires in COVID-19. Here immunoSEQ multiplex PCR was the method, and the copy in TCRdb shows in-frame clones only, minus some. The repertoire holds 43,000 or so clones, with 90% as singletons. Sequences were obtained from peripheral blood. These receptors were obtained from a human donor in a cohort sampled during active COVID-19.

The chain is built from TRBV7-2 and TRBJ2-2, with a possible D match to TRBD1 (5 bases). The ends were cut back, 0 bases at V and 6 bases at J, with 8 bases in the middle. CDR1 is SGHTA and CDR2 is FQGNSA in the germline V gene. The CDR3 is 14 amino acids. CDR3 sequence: CASSLAGDPGELFF. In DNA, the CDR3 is TGTGCCAGCAGCTTAGCAGGGGATCCCGGGGAGCTGTTTTTT.

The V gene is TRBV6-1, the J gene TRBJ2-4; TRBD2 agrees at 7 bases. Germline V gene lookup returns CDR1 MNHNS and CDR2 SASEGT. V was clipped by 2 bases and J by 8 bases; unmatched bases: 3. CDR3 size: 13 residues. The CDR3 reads CASSERGVDIQYF. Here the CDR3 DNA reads TGTGCCAGCAGTGAACGGGGGGTGGACATTCAGTACTTC.

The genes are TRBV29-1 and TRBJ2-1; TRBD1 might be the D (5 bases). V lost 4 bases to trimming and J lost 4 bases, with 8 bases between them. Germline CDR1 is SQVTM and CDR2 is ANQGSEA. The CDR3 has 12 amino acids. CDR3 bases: TGCAGCGTTGCTGCAGGGTACAATGAGCAGTTCTTC. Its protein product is CSVAAGYNEQFF.

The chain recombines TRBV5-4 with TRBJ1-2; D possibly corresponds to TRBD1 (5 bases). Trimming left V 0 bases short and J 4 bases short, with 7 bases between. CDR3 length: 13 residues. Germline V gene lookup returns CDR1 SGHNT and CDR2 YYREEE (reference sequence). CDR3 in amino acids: CASSLDRSYGYTF. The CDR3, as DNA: TGTGCCAGCAGCTTGGACAGGAGCTATGGCTACACCTTC.

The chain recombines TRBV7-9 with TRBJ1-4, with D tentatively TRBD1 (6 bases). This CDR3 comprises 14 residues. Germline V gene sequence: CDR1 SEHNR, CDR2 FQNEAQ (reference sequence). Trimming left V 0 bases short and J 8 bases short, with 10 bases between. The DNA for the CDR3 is TGTGCCAGCAGCTTAGCGGACAGAGGGGAAAAACTGTTTTTT. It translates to CASSLADRGEKLFF.

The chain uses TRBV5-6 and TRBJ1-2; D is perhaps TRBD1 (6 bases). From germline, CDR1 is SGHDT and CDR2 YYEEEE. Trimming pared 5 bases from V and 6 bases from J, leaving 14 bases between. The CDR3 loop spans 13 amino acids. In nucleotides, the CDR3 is TGTGCCAGCAGTACGGGACAATTAAATGGCTACACCTTC. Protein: CASSTGQLNGYTF.

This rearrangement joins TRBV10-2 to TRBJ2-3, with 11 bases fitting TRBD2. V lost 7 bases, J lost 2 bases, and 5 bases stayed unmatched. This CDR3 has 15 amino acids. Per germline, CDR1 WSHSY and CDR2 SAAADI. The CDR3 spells CASKASGGTTDTQYF. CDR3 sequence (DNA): TGCGCCAGCAAGGCTAGCGGGGGGACCACAGATACGCAGTATTTT.

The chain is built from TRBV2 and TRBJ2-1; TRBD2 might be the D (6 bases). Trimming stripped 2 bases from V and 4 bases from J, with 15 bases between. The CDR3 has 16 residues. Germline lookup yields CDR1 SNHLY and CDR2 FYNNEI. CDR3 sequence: CASSERRGLGYNEQFF. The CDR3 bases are TGTGCCAGCAGTGAACGGAGGGGATTAGGTTACAATGAGCAGTTCTTC.

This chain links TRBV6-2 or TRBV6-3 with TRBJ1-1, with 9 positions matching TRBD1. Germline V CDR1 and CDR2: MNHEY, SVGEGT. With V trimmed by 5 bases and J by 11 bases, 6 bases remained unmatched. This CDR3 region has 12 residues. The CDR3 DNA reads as TGTGCCAGCAGTGCCGGGACAGGGAAGGCTTTCTTT. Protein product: CASSAGTGKAFF.